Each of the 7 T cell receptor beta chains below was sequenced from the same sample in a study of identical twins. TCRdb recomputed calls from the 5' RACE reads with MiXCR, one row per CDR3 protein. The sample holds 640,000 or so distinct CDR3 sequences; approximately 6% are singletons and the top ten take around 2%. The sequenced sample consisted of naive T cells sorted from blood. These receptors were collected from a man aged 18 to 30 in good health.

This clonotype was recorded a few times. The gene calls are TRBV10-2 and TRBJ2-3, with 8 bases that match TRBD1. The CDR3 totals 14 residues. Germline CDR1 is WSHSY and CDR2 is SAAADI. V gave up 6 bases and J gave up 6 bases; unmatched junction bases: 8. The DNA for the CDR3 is TGCGCCAGCAGGAAGACAGGGGCAGCGGATACGCAGTATTTT. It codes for CASRKTGAADTQYF.

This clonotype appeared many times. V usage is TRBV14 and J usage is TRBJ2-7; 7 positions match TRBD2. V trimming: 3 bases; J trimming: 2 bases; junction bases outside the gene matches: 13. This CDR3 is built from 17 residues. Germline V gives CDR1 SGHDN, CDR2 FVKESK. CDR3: CASSQGSGVRGTYEQYV. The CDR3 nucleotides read TGTGCCAGCAGCCAGGGGAGCGGGGTGAGGGGCACCTACGAGCAGTACGTC.

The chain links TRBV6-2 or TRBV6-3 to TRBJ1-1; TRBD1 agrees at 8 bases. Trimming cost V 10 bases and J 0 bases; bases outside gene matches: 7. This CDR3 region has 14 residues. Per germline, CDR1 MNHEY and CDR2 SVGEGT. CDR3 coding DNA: TGTGCCACCCGGACAGGGCTATTGAACACTGAAGCTTTCTTT. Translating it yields CATRTGLLNTEAFF.

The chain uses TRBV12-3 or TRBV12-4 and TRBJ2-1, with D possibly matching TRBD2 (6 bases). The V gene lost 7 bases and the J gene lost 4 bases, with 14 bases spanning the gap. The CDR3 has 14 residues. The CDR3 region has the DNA TGTGCCAGCAAGGCGAGCGGGCAATACAATGAGCAGTTCTTC. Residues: CASKASGQYNEQFF.

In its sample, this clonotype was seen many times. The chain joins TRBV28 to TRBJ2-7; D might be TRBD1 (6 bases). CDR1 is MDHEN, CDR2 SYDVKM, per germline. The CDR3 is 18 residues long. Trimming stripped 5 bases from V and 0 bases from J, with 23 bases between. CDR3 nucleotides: TGTGCCAGCAGTGGGACAAATGGACAGTTGAAGAGCTCCTACGAGCAGTACTTC. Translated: CASSGTNGQLKSSYEQYF.

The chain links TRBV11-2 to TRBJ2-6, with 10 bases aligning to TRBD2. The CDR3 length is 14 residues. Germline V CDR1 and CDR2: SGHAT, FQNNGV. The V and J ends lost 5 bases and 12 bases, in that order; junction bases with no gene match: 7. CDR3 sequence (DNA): TGTGCCAGCAGCCCTGGGACTAGCGTTTCCGTCCTGACTTTC. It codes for CASSPGTSVSVLTF.

The CDR3 bases are TGTGCCAGCAGCCGTGTAGCCGGGCGGGGGGCCAACGTCCTGACTTTC. As protein: CASSRVAGRGANVLTF. V and J are TRBV7-2 and TRBJ2-6; D uncertain. Trimming left V 5 bases short and J 4 bases short, with 15 bases between. The CDR3 extends over 16 amino acids. CDR1 is SGHTA, CDR2 FQGNSA, per germline.